The 3 T cell receptor beta chains given below trace back to one sample, sequenced in a study of T-cell reconstitution after alpha-beta-depleted transplantation in children. Using unique molecular identifiers, the investigators prepared the TCRbeta library. TCRdb fed the PCR reads into MiXCR, producing one record per CDR3 protein. Of 900,000 or so distinct CDR3 sequences in the sample, 16% were seen once. Sample: PBMCs, mostly from graft donor cells, taken 360 days after TCRalphabeta/CD19-depleted stem cell transplant. These receptors were taken from a male patient under 18 who had a stem cell transplant for acute lymphoblastic leukemia, so the T cells may come from the graft donor.

The chain uses TRBV5-1 and TRBJ2-7; TRBD1 aligns across 9 bases. Germline V CDR1 and CDR2: SGHRS, YFSETQ. The CDR3 covers 12 residues. Germline trimming cut 7 bases from V and 3 bases from J; bases unmatched to any gene: 2. In DNA form, the CDR3 reads TGCGCCAGCCTGGGACAGGGCTACGAGCAGTACTTC. It specifies CASLGQGYEQYF. The entire variable domain, with the rest obtained from reference TRBV5-1 and TRBJ2-7, is as follows: KAGVTQTPRYLIKTRGQQVTLSCSPISGHRSVSWYQQTPGQGLQFLFEYFSETQRNKGNFPGRFSGRQFSNSRSEMNVSTLELGDSALYLCASLGQGYEQYFGPGTRLTVT.

This clonotype was detected only a few times. The V call is TRBV4-1, the J call TRBJ2-7; D is unresolved. The CDR3 covers 15 residues. CDR1 is MGHRA and CDR2 is YSYEKL in the germline V gene. V was pared by 0 bases and J by 3 bases, with 12 bases between. The CDR3 sequence: CASSQDEWELYEQYF. CDR3 sequence (DNA): TGCGCCAGCAGCCAAGATGAGTGGGAACTCTACGAGCAGTACTTC.

The chain has TRBV12-3 or TRBV12-4 and TRBJ2-6; no clear D gene. Trimming pared 5 bases from V and 7 bases from J, leaving 18 bases between. This CDR3 region has 16 residues. The CDR3 protein is CASSPPYIPPANVLTF. The DNA of the CDR3 is TGTGCCAGCAGTCCCCCCTATATCCCTCCAGCCAACGTCCTGACTTTC.